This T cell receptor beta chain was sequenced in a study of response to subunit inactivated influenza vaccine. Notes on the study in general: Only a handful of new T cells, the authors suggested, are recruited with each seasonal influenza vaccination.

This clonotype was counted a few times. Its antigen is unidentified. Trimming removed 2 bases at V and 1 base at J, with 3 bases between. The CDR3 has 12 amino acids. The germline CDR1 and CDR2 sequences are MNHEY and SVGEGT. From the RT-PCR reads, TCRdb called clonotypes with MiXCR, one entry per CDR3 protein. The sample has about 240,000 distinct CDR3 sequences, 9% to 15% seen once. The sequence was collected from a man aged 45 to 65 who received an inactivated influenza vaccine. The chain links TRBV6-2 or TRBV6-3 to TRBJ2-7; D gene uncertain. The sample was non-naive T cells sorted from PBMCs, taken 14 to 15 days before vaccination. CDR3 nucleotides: TGTGCCAGCAGTTACCATTCCTACGAGCAGTACTTC. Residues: CASSYHSYEQYF.